Presented here are 30 T cell receptor beta chains from one specimen sequenced in a study of neurological immune-mediated disorders. Time point defined: longitudinal time-point 2. TCRdb redid the calling of the 5' RACE reads with MiXCR, one entry per CDR3 protein. The data contain more than 30,000 distinct CDR3 sequences, about 12% of them singletons. Sample: PBMCs. These receptor sequences come from a woman aged 35 to 49 in good health.

This clonotype has a count of ten or more. The chain carries TRBV12-3 or TRBV12-4 and TRBJ1-2; no clear D gene. V lost 8 bases to trimming and J lost 8 bases, with 12 bases between them. The CDR3 length is 11 residues. In DNA, the CDR3 is TGTGCCAGCCGTCGTATAGGAGGCTACACCTTC. It is translated as CASRRIGGYTF.

To note about this clonotype: At one end the junction does not follow the germline gene, possibly because of a read error. The chain is built from TRBV6-2 or TRBV6-3 and TRBJ1-5; 7 bases line up with TRBD1. Germline V gene sequence: CDR1 MNHEY, CDR2 SVGEGT. The CDR3 consists of 13 residues. The CDR3 coding sequence is TGTGCCAGCAGTCTGACAGGGCATCAGCACCAGCATTTT. Protein: CASSLTGHQHQHF.

This clonotype was seen at least ten times. The V gene is TRBV29-1, the J gene TRBJ1-1, with D maybe TRBD1 (5 bases). The CDR3 is 15 residues long. The V gene lost 6 bases and the J gene lost 3 bases, with 20 bases spanning the gap. Germline CDR1 is SQVTM and CDR2 is ANQGSEA. CDR3 DNA sequence: TGCAGCGTCACTTGGTTCGGGGGTTTGGACACTGAAGCTTTCTTT. Translated, it gives CSVTWFGGLDTEAFF.

This clonotype was recorded at least ten times. The J gene is TRBJ1-2, the V gene TRBV6-5, with D perhaps TRBD1 (6 bases). CDR1 is MNHEY and CDR2 is SVGAGI in the germline V gene. The CDR3 extends over 11 amino acids. Trimming shortened V by 10 bases and J by 7 bases, and 13 bases separated the two germline ends. The CDR3 DNA sequence: TGTGCCACTAAAGGGACAACTGGCTACACCTTC. It translates to CATKGTTGYTF.

This clonotype was detected a few times. This may be a read error: a much more frequent sequence differs by one nucleotide. The chain carries TRBV5-6 and TRBJ1-1; 8 nucleotides agree with TRBD1. The CDR3 loop spans 13 amino acids. The germline V gene encodes CDR1 SGHDT and CDR2 YYEEEE. CDR3 region: CASSLQGVTEDFF. The CDR3 nucleotides are TGTGCCAGCAGCTTACAGGGGGTTACTGAAGATTTCTTT.

The rearrangement links TRBV20-1 to TRBJ1-2; the D gene is possibly TRBD1 (5 bases). Germline V gene lookup returns CDR1 DFQATT and CDR2 SNEGSKA (reference sequence). This CDR3 spans 12 amino acids. The ends were cut back, 3 bases at V and 5 bases at J, with 10 bases in the middle. The CDR3 loop is CSASSGVYGYTF. CDR3 coding DNA: TGCAGTGCTAGTTCGGGGGTTTATGGCTACACCTTC.

As regards this clonotype: This may be a read error, as it is one base from a much larger clone. This chain connects TRBV20-1 to TRBJ2-7, with no clear D. This CDR3 contains 13 residues. Per germline, CDR1 DFQATT and CDR2 SNEGSKA (reference sequence). Trimming removed 1 base from V and 0 bases from J, with 7 bases in between. CDR3 sequence (DNA): TGCAGTGCTAGAGGGAAAAGCTCCTACGAGCAGTACTTC. Residues: CSARGKSSYEQYF.

Many counts were recorded for this clonotype. V is TRBV6-5 and J is TRBJ2-6, with TRBD2 as a possible D gene (5 bases). V shed 5 bases and J shed 0 bases, with 8 bases lying between them. CDR3 length equals 15 residues. Germline loops: CDR1 MNHEY, CDR2 SVGAGI. In nucleotides, the CDR3 is TGTGCCAGCAGTCCCGGGGTCTCTGGGGCCAACGTCCTGACTTTC. It translates to CASSPGVSGANVLTF.

This clonotype has ten or more counts. This rearrangement joins TRBV20-1 to TRBJ1-4; D unclear. From germline, CDR1 is DFQATT and CDR2 SNEGSKA (reference sequence). The CDR3 runs to 18 residues. Trimming removed 3 bases from V and 8 bases from J, with 28 bases in between. CDR3 nucleotide sequence: TGCAGTGCTAGGGTCCTCGTAGGGTCCTCAAATAAAAACGAAAAACTGTTTTTT. As protein: CSARVLVGSSNKNEKLFF.

This clonotype was observed at least ten times. V usage is TRBV7-2 and J usage is TRBJ2-3; D gene unclear. The germline V gene encodes CDR1 SGHTA and CDR2 FQGNSA. The CDR3 sequence is 16 residues long. Trimming cost V 5 bases and J 2 bases, with 17 bases left between them. The CDR3 region is CASSRYFPGPTDTQYF. The CDR3, as DNA: TGTGCCAGCAGCCGTTACTTCCCCGGCCCCACAGATACGCAGTATTTT.

This clonotype was observed many times. The V gene is TRBV27, the J gene TRBJ1-2; 9 bases map to TRBD1. J gave up 4 bases and V 6 bases, and 9 bases lay outside the gene matches. The CDR3 is 15 amino acids. Germline V gene sequence: CDR1 MNHEY, CDR2 SMNVEV (reference sequence). The CDR3 bases are TGTGCCAGCAGCCCCGGGACAGGGTTATTCTATGGCTACACCTTC. It specifies CASSPGTGLFYGYTF.

At least ten counts were recorded for this clonotype. This chain connects TRBV5-1 to TRBJ2-3; 8 positions match TRBD1. The V segment lost 0 bases and the J segment 1 base; nucleotides outside the gene matches: 16. Germline CDR1 SGHRS, CDR2 YFSETQ. The CDR3 has 20 residues. The CDR3 spells CASSLVQGEANLRGTDTQYF. In nucleotides, the CDR3 is TGCGCCAGCAGCTTGGTACAGGGGGAAGCTAACCTACGCGGCACAGATACGCAGTATTTT. Combining the CDR3 with reference TRBV5-1 and TRBJ2-3 gives the whole variable domain KAGVTQTPRYLIKTRGQQVTLSCSPISGHRSVSWYQQTPGQGLQFLFEYFSETQRNKGNFPGRFSGRQFSNSRSEMNVSTLELGDSALYLCASSLVQGEANLRGTDTQYFGPGTRLTVL.

This clonotype was seen at least ten times. The rearrangement joins TRBV6-4 to TRBJ2-7; no clear D. Germline-derived CDR1 and CDR2 are MRHNA and SNTAGT. The CDR3 has 13 amino acids. Trimming stripped 3 bases from V and 2 bases from J, with 8 bases between. The DNA of the CDR3 is TGTGCCAGCAGTGAGGCACCGACCTACGAGCAGTACTTC. Protein: CASSEAPTYEQYF.

In regard to this clonotype: At one end the junction does not follow the germline gene, possibly because of a read error. CDR3 DNA sequence: TGCGCCAGGAGCCCCGGGACGAACCAAGAGACCCAGGACTTC. Amino acids: CARSPGTNQETQDF. The chain joins TRBV5-1 to TRBJ2-5, with D possibly called TRBD1 or TRBD2 (5 bases each). The CDR3 consists of 14 residues. The germline V gene has CDR1 SGHRS and CDR2 YFSETQ.

This clonotype was counted ten times or more. The chain links TRBV7-9 to TRBJ1-1; no firm D call. V was trimmed by 2 bases and J by 0 bases, leaving 7 bases between them. The CDR3 covers 14 residues. CDR1 and CDR2 from the germline V gene are SEHNR and FQNEAQ (reference sequence). CDR3: CASSLQALNTEAFF. Written as DNA, the CDR3 is TGTGCCAGCAGCTTACAGGCGTTGAACACTGAAGCTTTCTTT.

The chain recombines TRBV7-2 with TRBJ2-5, with 8 bases identical to TRBD1. Germline lookup yields CDR1 SGHTA and CDR2 FQGNSA. The CDR3 extends over 14 amino acids. Unmatched junction bases numbered 4, after V lost 2 bases and J lost 5 bases. The CDR3: CASSLQGATETQYF. CDR3 coding DNA: TGTGCCAGCAGCTTACAGGGGGCGACGGAGACCCAGTACTTC.

The chain combines TRBV7-8 with TRBJ1-3; D is undetermined. CDR3 length: 15 residues. CDR1 is SGHVS, CDR2 FQNEAQ, per germline. The V gene lost 1 base and the J gene lost 0 bases, with 7 bases spanning the gap. The CDR3 protein is CASSLEGFSGNTIYF. CDR3 DNA sequence: TGTGCCAGCAGCTTAGAGGGCTTCTCTGGAAACACCATATATTTT.

This clonotype was observed at least ten times. The J gene is TRBJ1-1, the V gene TRBV27; D is unresolved. This CDR3 contains 14 residues. V lost 3 bases and J lost 3, with 11 bases in between. Germline CDR1 is MNHEY and CDR2 is SMNVEV (reference sequence). Here the CDR3 DNA reads TGTGCCAGCAGTTTCCGGAGGCGGGACACTGAAGCTTTCTTT. This codes for CASSFRRRDTEAFF.

This clonotype has ten or more counts. The chain joins TRBV20-1 to TRBJ1-1, with D perhaps matching TRBD1 (6 bases). Germline CDR1 and CDR2: DFQATT and SNEGSKA (reference sequence). The V end lost 6 bases, the J end lost 1 base, and 12 bases lay between the germline ends. The CDR3 runs 13 residues. CDR3 protein: CSATRQANTEAFF. CDR3 coding DNA: TGCAGTGCGACCAGACAGGCGAACACTGAAGCTTTCTTT.

This clonotype was recorded at least ten times. The rearrangement links TRBV20-1 to TRBJ1-5, with D hard to call. CDR1 and CDR2 (germline): DFQATT, SNEGSKA (reference sequence). V shed 0 bases and J shed 3 bases, with 9 bases lying between them. This CDR3 has 14 residues. The CDR3 reads CSARDVGSNQPQHF. CDR3 coding DNA: TGCAGTGCTAGAGATGTTGGATCCAATCAGCCCCAGCATTTT.

This clonotype appeared many times. V and J are TRBV5-1 and TRBJ1-1; D unclear. Germline CDR1 and CDR2: SGHRS and YFSETQ. The length of the CDR3 is 15 residues. Deletions cut 0 bases from V and 2 bases from J, with 11 bases between. The CDR3 DNA follows: TGCGCCAGCAGCTTGGAAGTAAGAGTTAACACTGAAGCTTTCTTT. It encodes CASSLEVRVNTEAFF.

This clonotype was recorded at least ten times. The chain uses TRBV20-1 and TRBJ1-1, with 8 nucleotides matching TRBD1. This CDR3 has 15 residues. Germline CDR1 reads DFQATT; CDR2 reads SNEGSKA (reference sequence). V lost 5 bases and J lost 4; bases outside the gene matches: 12. The DNA for the CDR3 is TGCAGTGCTCCCGGACAGGGTACGGTGCGCACTGAAGCTTTCTTT. It yields the protein CSAPGQGTVRTEAFF.

In this sample, this clonotype turned up many times. V usage is TRBV12-3 or TRBV12-4 and J usage is TRBJ1-5, with unresolved D. V dropped 6 bases and J dropped 2 bases, with 14 bases sitting between them. The CDR3 is 15 amino acids. CDR3 nucleotides: TGTGCCAGCAGCTTTCGGCTTGGAGGCAATCAGCCCCAGCATTTT. Residues: CASSFRLGGNQPQHF.

This clonotype was counted at least ten times. The CDR3 loop reads CSASLDPNEKLFF. CDR3 in DNA: TGCAGTGCAAGCCTTGATCCCAATGAAAAACTGTTTTTT. The chain uses TRBV20-1 and TRBJ1-4; D gene ambiguous. The CDR3 length is 13 residues. Germline CDR1 DFQATT, CDR2 SNEGSKA (reference sequence). Trimming left V 6 bases short and J 5 bases short, with 13 bases between.

This clonotype came up many times. This rearrangement joins TRBV6-4 to TRBJ2-3; D is undetermined. The CDR3 is 13 amino acids. CDR1 and CDR2 (germline): MRHNA, SNTAGT. Trimming shortened V by 3 bases and J by 3 bases, and 7 bases separated the two germline ends. In nucleotides, the CDR3 is TGTGCCAGCAGTGAGTCAGAAACAGATACGCAGTATTTT. Translation: CASSESETDTQYF.

There are many counts of this clonotype. The chain employs TRBV6-2 or TRBV6-3 and TRBJ2-1; the D gene is possibly TRBD1 (6 bases). Germline CDR1 is MNHEY and CDR2 is SVGEGT. The V gene lost 5 bases and the J gene lost 7 bases, with 18 bases spanning the gap. The CDR3 has 15 amino acids. This chain's CDR3 is CASSHRDILTNEQFF. In DNA, the CDR3 is TGTGCCAGCAGTCACCGGGACATACTTACGAATGAGCAGTTCTTC.

This chain links TRBV4-1 with TRBJ1-5, with D uncertain. V gave up 3 bases and J gave up 0 bases, with 18 bases separating them. Germline V gives CDR1 MGHRA, CDR2 YSYEKL. The CDR3 length is 18 residues. The CDR3 DNA reads as TGCGCCAGCAGCCAGGATCCCCCCGAAGGCTATAGCAATCAGCCCCAGCATTTT. It yields the protein CASSQDPPEGYSNQPQHF.

This clonotype was detected many times. The chain carries TRBV5-1 and TRBJ2-1; 9 bases match TRBD2. The CDR3 has 12 amino acids. Trimming took 4 bases from V and 9 from J; bases not matched to a gene: 2. Looked up from germline, CDR1 is SGHRS and CDR2 is YFSETQ. The chain's CDR3 is CASSRLAAEQFF. CDR3 in DNA: TGCGCCAGCAGCCGACTAGCGGCTGAGCAGTTCTTC.

There are many counts of this clonotype. The chain uses TRBV6-5 and TRBJ1-1; D is perhaps TRBD1 (5 bases). V lost 2 bases to trimming and J lost 5 bases, with 12 bases between them. Germline V gene data show CDR1 as MNHEY and CDR2 as SVGAGI. CDR3 length: 14 amino acids. The CDR3 bases are TGTGCCAGCAGTTACGGGTACAGGAGTACTGAAGCTTTCTTT. Translated: CASSYGYRSTEAFF.

This clonotype was counted ten times or more. This chain connects TRBV7-2 to TRBJ2-1, with D uncertain. Deletions cut 4 bases from V and 7 bases from J, with 14 bases between. In germline, CDR1 is SGHTA, CDR2 FQGNSA. The CDR3 is 14 residues long. CDR3 sequence (DNA): TGTGCCAGCAGCTGGAGAAGCCAACGGAATGAGCAGTTCTTC. Amino acid sequence: CASSWRSQRNEQFF.